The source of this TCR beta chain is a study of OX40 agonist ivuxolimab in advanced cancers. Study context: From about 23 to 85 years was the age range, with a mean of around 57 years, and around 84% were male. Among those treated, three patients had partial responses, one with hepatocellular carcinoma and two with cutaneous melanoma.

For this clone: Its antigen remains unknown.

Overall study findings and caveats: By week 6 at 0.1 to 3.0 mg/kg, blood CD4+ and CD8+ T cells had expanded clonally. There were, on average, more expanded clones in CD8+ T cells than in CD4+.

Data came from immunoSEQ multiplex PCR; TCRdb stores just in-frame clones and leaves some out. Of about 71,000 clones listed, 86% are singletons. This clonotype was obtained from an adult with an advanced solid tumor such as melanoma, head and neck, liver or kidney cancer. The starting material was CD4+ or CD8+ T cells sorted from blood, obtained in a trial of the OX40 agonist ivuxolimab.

The chain's CDR3 is CASSNSGEQFF. For the CDR3, the DNA is TGTGCCAGCAGCAATAGTGGTGAGCAGTTCTTC. The genes are TRBV7-2 and TRBJ2-1, with D unresolved. The ends were cut back, 5 bases at V and 9 bases at J, with 8 bases in the middle. Germline CDR1 is SGHTA and CDR2 is FQGNSA. CDR3 length: 11 residues.